This TCR beta chain was profiled in a study of early T cells in non-severe SARS-CoV-2 infection (dated by TCRdb to about 2021). Background on the whole study: Bulk RNA from unsorted whole blood was used for TCR sequencing, so alpha and beta chains could not be paired. The full study reports these points: VDJdb matching was skewed toward anti-spike CD8 responses, so virus-specific expansions were likely underestimated and private and CD4 specificities were missed.

The study was a case-control design nested within a healthcare worker cohort in London, UK, with weekly nasopharyngeal swab PCR tests and blood sampling. Healthcare workers were enrolled in the week of the UK lockdown, from 23 to 31 March 2020, and were followed every week for up to roughly 15 weeks. This clonotype has at least ten counts. What this receptor recognizes is not known. Within one base of it there is no much larger clone, and no base qualities were kept. Library preparation was by 5' RACE. Sequenced on a NextSeq 500. To correct for sequencing error and PCR bias, the TCR library protocol tagged individual cDNA molecules with unique molecular identifiers. Both TCR alpha and beta chains were sequenced, and tight co-correlation was observed between alpha and beta sequence abundances in each sample. The published analysis was carried out like this. Decombinator V4 was used to perform V gene, J gene and CDR3 annotation of TCR sequences. TCRs were defined as expanded if a significant change between any two time points was detected under a Poisson model with p below 0.0001. TCR abundances were normalised to the total number of TCRs sequenced per sample and expressed as counts per million. TRAV1-2 paired with TRAJ12, TRAJ20 or TRAJ33 defined MAIT TCRs, while TRAV10 paired with TRAJ18 defined iNKT TCRs. VDJdb, accessed 1 November 2021, was searched for CMV, EBV and SARS-CoV-2 annotated TCRs, excluding TCRs annotated for multiple antigens. The raw public reads went through TCRdb reprocessing: fastp at Q25, MiXCR clone calling, in-frame beta chains kept. Identical CDR3 protein sequences are pooled into one entry, listed with their most common genes and DNA. The V and J calls and clone size come from TCRdb's table, not from the authors' own analysis. For this sample the table gives some 91,000 distinct CDR3 sequences, of which roughly 11% were detected only once. The ten most abundant clones make up 4.7% of the sample.

Between the V and J ends, shortened by 0 bases and 5 bases respectively, the junction contains 19 bases. Looking up the germline V gene (reference sequence) yields CDR1 DFQATT and CDR2 SNEGSKA. The CDR3 runs 16 amino acids, cysteine and phenylalanine included. The CDR3 DNA has 48 bases and is translated from base 1. The starting material was whole blood, obtained at baseline. The sequence was collected from an adult who was a healthcare worker with PCR-confirmed SARS-CoV-2 infection or an uninfected control (not recorded which). Recombination connected TRBV20-1 to TRBJ2-5; the D call is possibly TRBD1 or TRBD2, each sharing 5 bases. The CDR3 loop reads CSARDHRDPIYETQYF. The DNA sequence is TGCAGTGCTAGAGATCACCGGGACCCCATCTATGAGACCCAGTACTTC.